Listed below are T cell receptor beta chains from one sample, sequenced in a study of cytomegalovirus exposure and HLA in healthy donors. Libraries were prepared by immunoSEQ multiplex PCR; TCRdb keeps only in-frame clonotypes and omits some of them. The table lists 350,000 or so clones, roughly 88% of them singletons. The material sequenced was PBMCs. Receptor source: a woman between 18 and 29 years old in good health and CMV-seronegative. Both conserved end residues are part of each CDR3. D genes are given only for firm matches. A clone size is listed for some rows: how often the clone was seen (once, few, many), or a class if it is expanded.

J	D	size	V	DNA	CDR3
TRBJ2-3	TRBD2	NA	TRBV4-2	TGTGCCAGCAGCCAAGGGGGACTAGCGGGAGTTCCAGATACGCAGTATTTT	CASSQGGLAGVPDTQYF
TRBJ2-1	TRBD1	NA	TRBV28	TGTGCCAGCAGTTTATCCGACTGGACAGGTAACAATGAGCAGTTCTTC	CASSLSDWTGNNEQFF
TRBJ2-1	TRBD2	once	TRBV27	TGTGCCAGCAGCTTTAGCGGGAGGGGCCACAATGAGCAGTTCTTC	CASSFSGRGHNEQFF
TRBJ2-7	TRBD2	once	TRBV10-3	TGTGCCGTCATTAGCGGGGGGACCTACGAGCAGTACTTC	CAVISGGTYEQYF
TRBJ2-7	TRBD2	NA	TRBV4-1	TGCGCCAGCAGCCAAGCCCGGGGGGGAGTGGGCAACGAGCAGTACTTC	CASSQARGGVGNEQYF
TRBJ2-1	TRBD2	once	TRBV28	TGTGCCAGCAGTTCCGGGACTAGCCTCAATGAGCAGTTCTTC	CASSSGTSLNEQFF
TRBJ2-5	NA	NA	TRBV5-6	TGTGCCAGCAGTTCTTTCGCCGGGGGGCGAACTGGGGAGACCCAGTACTTC	CASSSFAGGRTGETQYF
TRBJ2-5	NA	NA	TRBV6-5	TGTGCCAGCAGGGGCCCCCGGAGGGAGACCCAGTACTTC	CASRGPRRETQYF
TRBJ2-1	TRBD1	once	TRBV27	TGTGCCAGCAGTTTCAGACAGGGATCCCTCTACAATGAGCAGTTCTTC	CASSFRQGSLYNEQFF
TRBJ2-5	TRBD2	NA	TRBV5-1	TGCGCCAGCAGCTTAACAGACGGGGGGGTTGAGACCCAGTACTTC	CASSLTDGGVETQYF
TRBJ2-1	TRBD1	NA	TRBV18	TGTGCCAGCTCACCACTCCGGGACAGGGGGGCCAATGAGCAGTTCTTC	CASSPLRDRGANEQFF
TRBJ2-3	NA	NA	TRBV7-2	TGTGCCAGCAGCTACCCGGGACAAGCCACAGATACGCAGTATTTT	CASSYPGQATDTQYF
TRBJ2-3	TRBD2	NA	TRBV2	TGTGCCAGCAGACGAGCGGGGCACACAGATACGCAGTATTTT	CASRRAGHTDTQYF
TRBJ2-7	TRBD1	NA	TRBV6-5	TGTGCCAGCAGTTACTCCCAGGGGGCGAAGGACGAGCAGTACTTC	CASSYSQGAKDEQYF
TRBJ2-7	NA	NA	TRBV4-3	TGCGCCAGCAGCCAAGAAGGTCGAGGACTCTACGAGCAGTACTTC	CASSQEGRGLYEQYF
TRBJ2-7	TRBD1	few	TRBV6-6	TGTGCCAGCAGCTCGACAGGGGACTTCTACGAGCAGTACTTC	CASSSTGDFYEQYF
TRBJ2-5	NA	NA	TRBV20-1	TGCAGTGCCGTTACAGGGGAGACCCAGTACTTC	CSAVTGETQYF